This entry is about one T cell receptor (beta chain). Its antigen remains undetermined. No qualities accompany the bases; no much larger clone lies one base away. The sample belongs to a study of T cell responses to AZD1222 COVID-19 vaccine (dated by TCRdb to the early 2020s). Notes on the research overall: AZD1222 recipients with second doses at about 4 weeks or about 12 weeks were pooled, because spike-specific TCR depth and breadth did not differ between schedules. TCR sequencing covered roughly 230 trial participants: nearly 210 given two doses of AZD1222 and 26 given two doses of MenACWY control vaccine. Enrollment into the trials was organized by age into subgroups of 18-55, 56-69 and 70-plus years, and those subgroups contained approximately 150, 30 and 60 TCR-sequenced participants, respectively.

Study-wide findings and limitations: Most participants were white British and females outnumbered males, and the authors suggested that clonal diversity may have been underestimated. CD4 TCRs associated with the vaccine covered the entire spike protein, and the dominant responses were in regions 160-218 and 743-854. Conclusions about previously exposed vaccinees are limited because only five to seven AZD1222 recipients were SARS-CoV-2 seropositive at baseline. Reportedly, almost half of the unique spike-specific TCRs recognized epitopes lying outside the regions that are mutated in the B.1.351 and B.1.1.7 variants. The 56-69-year group was small, and its depth increase did not reach significance, likely because of low power. Spike-specific TCR breadth and depth rose significantly after two AZD1222 doses compared with day 0 and with MenACWY recipients. Because no day 14 peak-response samples were available, repertoires were characterized only after the peak T cell response.

Explained via the paper, the time point label denotes: baseline before first vaccination. The vaccinee samples were drawn from two UK trials, COV001 and COV002, one of which was a single-blind randomized controlled phase 2/3 trial testing AZD1222 (ChAdOx1 nCoV-19) in healthy adults. For TCRbeta chain sequencing, PBMC samples from trial participants were taken at day 0 and at day 28 after the second dose. Trimming leaves V shorter by 7 bases and J shorter by 1 base, with the junction holding 6 bases beyond the gene matches. Including the terminal cysteine and phenylalanine, the CDR3 comprises 15 residues. Here the CDR3 DNA is all that survives: 45 bases in frame from base 1. CDR1 and CDR2 were assigned from the germline V gene as KGHDR and SFDVKD. The CDR3 regions of human TCRbeta chains were analyzed by immunosequencing. As for the authors' bioinformatics: Repertoire TCRs were matched against a reference library of SARS-CoV-2-specific TCRs generated with the MIRA antigen-specificity platform. Breadth was defined as the fraction of unique TCRs that were SARS-CoV-2-associated, and depth was defined as the fraction of total T cells that were SARS-CoV-2-associated. Using the MIRA data, every spike-specific TCR was mapped to the spike region that the TCR reacted to and assigned to either a CD4 or a CD8 class. Log10-transformed breadth and depth values were compared by one-way ANOVA with Sidak's multiple comparisons tests. In its TCRdb copy, this immuneACCESS table keeps in-frame sequences only and misses some clones. Where compared with another copy, unresolved V genes explain less than half of these, and the others have no known cause. Clonal size and the V and J genes are those of that table, whereas D and trimming came from the DNA. The sample yields approximately 180,000 clones; roughly nine tenths were counted once. The ten largest clones represent 1.5% to 2% of the sample.

The source of this sequence is an adult in good health. The chain couples TRBV24-1 to TRBJ2-7; TRBD1 lines up with 10 middle nucleotides. This specimen was peripheral blood, taken on day 0 of AZD1222 vaccination. DNA sequence: TGTGCCACCAGCGAATCGGGACAGGGGTCCTACGAGCAGTACTTC. It specifies CATSESGQGSYEQYF.